The clone carrying this TCR beta chain has at least ten counts. Trimming cost V 7 bases and J 10 bases; bases outside gene matches: 10. The CDR3 contains 14 residues. This sample's TCRbeta library carried unique molecular identifier barcodes. A single record per CDR3 protein comes from TCRdb applying MiXCR to the PCR reads. The data show around 400,000 distinct CDR3 sequences, 20% seen once. The data are from a study of T-cell reconstitution after alpha-beta-depleted transplantation in children. This sequence was found in a human donor who donated a stem cell graft to a child with acute myeloid leukemia. The sample was PBMCs from the stem cell graft donor, taken from the stem cell graft. V usage is TRBV12-3 or TRBV12-4 and J usage is TRBJ2-5, with 12 nucleotides matching TRBD2. The CDR3 DNA reads TGTGCCAGCACTCAAAGGCTAGCGGGAGGGAGCCAGTACTTC. Translation: CASTQRLAGGSQYF.